This T cell receptor (beta chain) derives from a study of OX40 agonist ivuxolimab in advanced cancers. The overall study: Treatment received earlier with anti-PD-1, anti-PD-L1 or anti-CTLA-4 agents was allowed, and less than 45% had some.

The CDR3 covers 13 residues. J was trimmed by 8 bases and V by 4 bases; bases with no gene match: 5. The germline V gene encodes CDR1 SGDLS and CDR2 YYNGEE. This clone was seen a handful of times. Its matching antigen is unknown. Whole-study findings and limits: In general, CD8+ T cells held more expanded clones than CD4+ did, on average. Within 6 weeks, CD4+ and CD8+ blood T cells expanded clonally at 0.1 to 3.0 mg/kg.

Method: immunoSEQ multiplex PCR; TCRdb's copy keeps in-frame clones and lacks some. The data contain 35,000 to 45,000 clones, approximately 83% of them singletons. The rearrangement uses TRBV9 and TRBJ1-4, with TRBD1 identical over 7 bases. The origin of this receptor is an adult with an advanced solid tumor such as melanoma, head and neck, liver or kidney cancer. The input for sequencing was CD4+ or CD8+ T cells sorted from blood, taken in a trial of the OX40 agonist ivuxolimab. CDR3 sequence reads: CASSITGDEKLFF. Here the CDR3 DNA reads TGTGCCAGCAGCATTACAGGGGACGAAAAACTGTTTTTT.